This TCR beta chain was recorded in a study of T cell changes during pregnancy in multiple sclerosis. The method was immunoSEQ multiplex PCR; TCRdb's version includes in-frame clones alone and lacks a portion of them. Here the sample spans 90,000 or so clones, more than 90% being singletons. This CDR3 comprises 13 residues. V was shortened by 5 bases and J by 6 bases, with 15 bases between the two germline ends. Germline CDR1 is SGHKS and CDR2 is YYEKEE (reference sequence). This TCR was sampled from a female donor with multiple sclerosis, enrolled in a pregnancy study. The genes are TRBV5-5 and TRBJ2-7, with D possibly being TRBD1 (6 bases). Here the sequenced sample was peripheral blood, taken in the first trimester of pregnancy. The CDR3 spells CASSDRFLGEQYF. The CDR3 DNA is TGTGCCAGCAGTGACAGGTTCCTCGGCGAGCAGTACTTC.